This T cell receptor (beta chain) was recovered during a study of T cell responses to AZD1222 COVID-19 vaccine. Study conclusions and caveats: In a largely white British group with more females than males, clonal diversity was possibly underestimated.

On this clone itself: Its antigen is currently unknown.

Germline lookup yields CDR1 SEHNR and CDR2 FQNEAQ (reference sequence). This CDR3 contains 13 residues. Trimming stripped 10 bases from V and 1 base from J, with 13 bases between. Assay: immunoSEQ multiplex PCR; the TCRdb copy retains only in-frame clones and omits some. This sample has about 150,000 clones; more than 85% occur once, and the top ten carry 7.5% to 9.5%. The source is an adult in good health. V is TRBV7-9 and J is TRBJ1-1, with unresolved D. This specimen was peripheral blood, taken on day 0 of AZD1222 vaccination. The CDR3 spells CAISRTANTEAFF. As DNA, the CDR3 is TGTGCCATCTCTCGGACGGCGAACACTGAAGCTTTCTTT.